The 9 T cell receptor beta chains below all came from one sample that was sequenced in a study of PD-L1 blockade in urothelial cancer. TCRdb keeps only in-frame clones here, not all; method: immunoSEQ multiplex PCR. The sample consists of some 53,000 clones, around 79% of them appearing once. As to time point: pretreatment peripheral blood. This specimen consisted of PBMCs, obtained around atezolizumab (anti-PD-L1) treatment. The receptors were sampled from a man aged 70 or older with urothelial cancer.

This chain links TRBV5-1 with TRBJ1-2, with D maybe TRBD1 (6 bases). V shed 0 bases and J shed 2 bases, with 11 bases lying between them. There are 15 residues in the CDR3. Germline V gene data show CDR1 as SGHRS and CDR2 as YFSETQ. The CDR3 bases are TGCGCCAGCAGCTTGGGACAGGAGGTAAACTATGGCTACACCTTC. Translating gives CASSLGQEVNYGYTF.

The chain couples TRBV4-3 to TRBJ1-1; D gene unclear. Trimming removed 2 bases at V and 1 base at J, with 11 bases between. CDR1 LGHNA and CDR2 YSLEER come from the germline V gene. The CDR3 runs 15 residues. The CDR3 loop is CASSQFYAQNTEAFF. CDR3 nucleotide sequence: TGCGCCAGCAGCCAATTCTACGCTCAGAACACTGAAGCTTTCTTT.

The chain's CDR3 is CASSLVVGDTSGNTIYF. The CDR3 DNA follows: TGTGCCAGCAGCTTAGTGGTGGGCGATACCTCTGGAAACACCATATATTTT. The chain couples TRBV11-1 to TRBJ1-3; D remains ambiguous. The germline V gene has CDR1 SGHAT and CDR2 FQDESV (reference sequence). This CDR3 has 17 residues. Deletions cut 1 base from V and 0 bases from J, with 13 bases between.

The rearrangement links TRBV7-9 to TRBJ2-3; D may be TRBD2 (6 bases). The CDR3 spans 13 residues. Deletions cut 5 bases from V and 9 bases from J, with 15 bases between. Germline CDR1 reads SEHNR; CDR2 reads FQNEAQ (reference sequence). The CDR3 sequence: CASSLTWDLTQYF. The CDR3 nucleotides are TGTGCCAGCAGCCTCACATGGGACTTGACGCAGTATTTT.

The rearrangement links TRBV4-3 to TRBJ1-2; D is perhaps TRBD1 (5 bases). This CDR3 region has 16 residues. The germline V gene encodes CDR1 LGHNA and CDR2 YSLEER. Trimming cost V 0 bases and J 7 bases, with 18 bases left between them. This chain's CDR3 is CASSQDHGILGGGYTF. Written as DNA, the CDR3 is TGCGCCAGCAGCCAAGATCACGGGATTTTGGGGGGTGGCTACACCTTC.

V gene TRBV16 combines with J gene TRBJ1-1; TRBD1 is a possible D gene (6 bases). V was clipped by 0 bases and J by 5 bases, with 10 bases between them. Germline loops: CDR1 KGHSY, CDR2 FQNENV. This CDR3 comprises 14 residues. DNA for the CDR3: TGTGCCAGCAGCCAATCCCGGACAGAGACTGAAGCTTTCTTT. Translated: CASSQSRTETEAFF.

The chain recombines TRBV9 with TRBJ1-2, with 7 positions matching TRBD1. The germline gives CDR1 SGDLS, CDR2 YYNGEE. The CDR3 sequence is 14 residues long. With V trimmed by 0 bases and J by 3 bases, 2 bases remained unmatched. In nucleotides, the CDR3 is TGTGCCAGCAGCGTAGCAGGGGGAGACTATGGCTACACCTTC. Its translation is CASSVAGGDYGYTF.

V and J are TRBV18 and TRBJ2-1, with 9 nucleotides matching TRBD2. Germline values: CDR1 KGHSH, CDR2 LQKENI. V was pared by 3 bases and J by 9 bases, with 12 bases of the junction left unmatched. This CDR3 contains 16 residues. The CDR3 sequence is CASSPPVGGRGSEQFF. DNA of the CDR3: TGTGCCAGCTCACCTCCCGTCGGCGGGAGGGGTAGTGAGCAGTTCTTC.

The chain has TRBV28 and TRBJ1-2; perhaps TRBD1 as D (5 bases). Germline V gene lookup returns CDR1 MDHEN and CDR2 SYDVKM. The V gene lost 5 bases and the J gene lost 10 bases, with 11 bases spanning the gap. There are 11 residues in the CDR3. Written as DNA, the CDR3 is TGTGCCAGCAGTATTGACAGCTCCTACACCTTC. It yields the protein CASSIDSSYTF.